Below, 23 T cell receptor beta chains from the same sample are listed, as sequenced in a study of cytomegalovirus exposure and HLA in healthy donors. Primers: 60 Vbeta forward and 13 Jbeta reverse. The repertoire was sequenced with immunoSEQ multiplex PCR; TCRdb's copy has only in-frame clones and lacks some. There are around 190,000 clones in the sample; 83% occur only once, and 1.5% to 2% lies in the top ten. Sequences were obtained from PBMCs. These receptors all come from a man in his forties or fifties in good health and CMV-seropositive.

The rearrangement joins TRBV25-1 to TRBJ2-2; TRBD2 aligns across 12 bases. CDR3 length: 16 residues. The V and J ends lost 4 bases and 7 bases, in that order; junction bases with no gene match: 7. Germline V CDR1 and CDR2: MGHDK, SYGVNS. In DNA, the CDR3 is TGTGCCAGCAGTGCAACTAGCGGGGGGCCGGGCGGGGAGCTGTTTTTT. It is translated as CASSATSGGPGGELFF.

The V and J genes are TRBV14 and TRBJ2-1, with 8 positions matching TRBD2. The V and J ends lost 4 bases and 7 bases, in that order; junction bases with no gene match: 9. Germline V gene sequence: CDR1 SGHDN, CDR2 FVKESK. This CDR3 spans 15 amino acids. The CDR3 bases are TGTGCCAGCAGCCCCAGGGGACTAGTCACTAATGAGCAGTTCTTC. This encodes CASSPRGLVTNEQFF. Complete variable domain (other parts from reference TRBV14 and TRBJ2-1): EAGVTQFPSHSVIEKGQTVTLRCDPISGHDNLYWYRRVMGKEIKFLLHFVKESKQDESGMPNNRFLAERTGGTYSTLKVQPAELEDSGVYFCASSPRGLVTNEQFFGPGTRLTVL.

This chain joins TRBV19 and TRBJ2-7; D might be TRBD2 (6 bases). CDR1 and CDR2 (germline): LNHDA, SQIVND (reference sequence). The CDR3 totals 15 residues. V gave up 4 bases and J gave up 3 bases, with 16 bases separating them. The chain's CDR3 is CASSTQPSADYEQYF. DNA for the CDR3: TGTGCCAGTAGTACCCAGCCTAGCGCCGACTACGAGCAGTACTTC.

This sequence joins TRBV30 and TRBJ1-1; D unclear. V was cut by 6 bases and J by 5 bases, with 10 bases left in between. CDR3 length: 11 amino acids. Germline CDR1 reads GTSNPN; CDR2 reads SVGIG (reference sequence). CDR3 region: CACAGGTEAFF. In DNA form, the CDR3 reads TGTGCCTGTGCAGGTGGGACTGAAGCTTTCTTT.

This clone was seen just once. The J gene is TRBJ2-7, the V gene TRBV10-3; weak D call: TRBD1 (5 bases). Germline CDR1 ENHRY, CDR2 SYGVKD. V lost 5 bases and J lost 4, with 15 bases in between. The CDR3 runs to 14 residues. The DNA of the CDR3 is TGTGCCATCAGTAGGAAGGGGCAGGCATACGAGCAGTACTTC. As protein: CAISRKGQAYEQYF.

This CDR3 reads CASRVGHRGYTGELFF. CDR3 coding DNA: TGCGCCAGCAGAGTGGGACACAGGGGCTACACCGGGGAGCTGTTTTTT. V and J are TRBV5-1 and TRBJ2-2; 7 nucleotides align to TRBD1. CDR1 is SGHRS, CDR2 YFSETQ, per germline. The J segment lost 3 bases and the V segment lost 5 bases, leaving 10 bases of the junction unmatched. The CDR3 runs 16 residues.

This clone was picked up one time. The rearrangement links TRBV6-6 to TRBJ2-3, with TRBD2 as a possible D gene (6 bases). The V gene's germline CDR1 is MNHNY and CDR2 SVGAGI (reference sequence). The ends were cut back, 0 bases at V and 8 bases at J, with 12 bases in the middle. The length of the CDR3 is 14 residues. The CDR3 bases are TGTGCCAGCAGTTACTCGAGGCGGGACGGTACGCAGTATTTT. Translation gives CASSYSRRDGTQYF.

As regards this clone: Sequence at one end of the junction differs from germline and may be a read error. The genes are TRBV7-9 and TRBJ1-1; possibly TRBD1 for D (6 bases). The CDR3 has 15 amino acids. Germline V gene lookup returns CDR1 SEHNR and CDR2 FQNEAQ (reference sequence). CDR3 residues: CSSSFTTGENTEAFF. Here the CDR3 DNA reads TGTTCCAGCAGCTTCACGACAGGTGAGAACACTGAAGCTTTCTTT.

The chain couples TRBV5-1 to TRBJ2-3, with a weak D call TRBD1 (6 bases). Trimming took 5 bases from V and 0 from J, leaving 16 bases between them. Germline lookup yields CDR1 SGHRS and CDR2 YFSETQ. CDR3 length: 16 residues. The CDR3 reads CASSRTADTSTDTQYF. CDR3 sequence (DNA): TGCGCCAGCAGTAGGACAGCAGATACTAGCACAGATACGCAGTATTTT.

The rearrangement joins TRBV5-1 to TRBJ2-1; TRBD1 matches 7 bases. The CDR3 sequence is 15 residues long. Germline V CDR1 and CDR2: SGHRS, YFSETQ. V lost 3 bases to trimming and J lost 1 base; unmatched junction nucleotides: 4. The CDR3 nucleotides read TGCGCCAGCAGCTCTGACAGGGTATCCTACAATGAGCAGTTCTTC. Translating gives CASSSDRVSYNEQFF.

This clone has just one count. The J gene is TRBJ1-1, the V gene TRBV28; 7 bases are a match to TRBD1. Trimming removed 2 bases from V and 1 base from J; junction bases left unmatched: 1. Germline V lookup: CDR1 MDHEN, CDR2 SYDVKM. CDR3 length: 14 residues. This CDR3 is CASSLGTANTEAFF. CDR3 DNA: TGTGCCAGCAGTTTAGGGACAGCGAACACTGAAGCTTTCTTT. The full variable domain, completed using reference TRBV28 and TRBJ1-1, is DVKVTQSSRYLVKRTGEKVFLECVQDMDHENMFWYRQDPGLGLRLIYFSYDVKMKEKGDIPEGYSVSREKKERFSLILESASTNQTSMYLCASSLGTANTEAFFGQGTRLTVV.

The chain carries TRBV7-9 and TRBJ1-1, with 8 bases lining up with TRBD1. Per germline, CDR1 SEHNR and CDR2 FQNEAQ (reference sequence). CDR3 size: 14 residues. V gave up 5 bases and J gave up 6 bases; unmatched junction bases: 8. In DNA form, the CDR3 reads TGTGCCAGCAGCCTCCAGGGGGCGAAGGCTGAAGCTTTCTTT. Its translation: CASSLQGAKAEAFF.

The table lists this clone with a few counts. V usage is TRBV7-2 and J usage is TRBJ2-2; 8 bases match TRBD2. The CDR3 consists of 16 residues. CDR1 and CDR2 (germline): SGHTA, FQGNSA. Trimming took 1 base from V and 5 from J; bases not matched to a gene: 6. CDR3 residues: CASSLDLAGGTGELFF. As DNA, the CDR3 is TGTGCCAGCAGCTTAGATTTGGCGGGAGGAACCGGGGAGCTGTTTTTT.

Concerning this clone itself: One end of the junction is discordant with germline, which a read error may explain. The chain is built from TRBV5-1 and TRBJ2-5, with a weak D call TRBD2 (6 bases). The germline V gene has CDR1 SGHRS and CDR2 YFSETQ. This CDR3 comprises 14 residues. The CDR3 DNA is TGCGCCAGCAGCTCGGGACTTACACAAGAGATCCAGTACTTC. This translates into CASSSGLTQEIQYF.

The DNA for the CDR3 is TGTGCCAGCAGCTTGGAGCACCAAGAGACCCAGTACTTC. Translated, it gives CASSLEHQETQYF. V is TRBV5-4 and J is TRBJ2-5; no clear D gene. V lost 0 bases and J lost 0, with 3 bases in between. The CDR3 extends over 13 amino acids. CDR1 is SGHNT, CDR2 YYREEE, per germline (reference sequence). Filled out from reference TRBV5-4 and TRBJ2-5, the complete variable domain reads ETGVTQSPTHLIKTRGQQVTLRCSSQSGHNTVSWYQQALGQGPQFIFQYYREEENGRGNFPPRFSGLQFPNYSSELNVNALELDDSALYLCASSLEHQETQYFGPGTRLLVL.

This chain connects TRBV28 to TRBJ2-7, with TRBD1 matching 10 bases. Germline V CDR1 and CDR2: MDHEN, SYDVKM. V gave up 1 base and J gave up 1 base; unmatched junction bases: 7. The CDR3 is 17 amino acids. The CDR3 is CASSLSRRDRGSYEQYF. As DNA, the CDR3 is TGTGCCAGCAGTTTATCCCGTCGGGACAGGGGTTCCTACGAGCAGTACTTC.

CDR3 amino acids: CASSPGTGQFF. Written as DNA, the CDR3 is TGTGCCAGCAGCCCCGGGACAGGTCAGTTCTTC. The rearrangement uses TRBV5-4 and TRBJ2-1; 8 bases are a match to TRBD1. Germline V CDR1 and CDR2: SGHNT, YYREEE (reference sequence). The CDR3 is made up of 11 amino acids. J was trimmed by 13 bases and V by 4 bases; bases with no gene match: 4.

This chain uses TRBV25-1 with TRBJ2-7; the D gene is possibly TRBD1 (6 bases). Germline CDR1 reads MGHDK; CDR2 reads SYGVNS. The CDR3 runs 14 residues. Trimming took 6 bases from V and 5 from J, leaving 17 bases between them. The CDR3 region is CASRDPGVLNEQYF. The CDR3, as DNA: TGTGCCAGCAGGGACCCAGGGGTCCTCAACGAGCAGTACTTC.

The chain recombines TRBV12-5 with TRBJ1-1; perhaps TRBD1 as D (6 bases). V was trimmed by 0 bases and J by 7 bases, leaving 15 bases between them. Germline V gives CDR1 LGHNT, CDR2 FRNRAP. CDR3 size: 15 residues. CDR3 nucleotide sequence: TGTGCTAGTGGTTTGGTACTGGGGGGGCTGGGTGAAGCTTTCTTT. Translating it yields CASGLVLGGLGEAFF.

The rearrangement links TRBV5-6 to TRBJ1-1; 8 positions match TRBD1. The germline V gene encodes CDR1 SGHDT and CDR2 YYEEEE. The V segment lost 4 bases and the J segment 1 base; nucleotides outside the gene matches: 3. CDR3 length: 14 residues. The CDR3 DNA reads as TGTGCCAGCAGCAAGGACAGGGAGAACACTGAAGCTTTCTTT. This translates into CASSKDRENTEAFF.

V and J are TRBV11-2 and TRBJ1-5; tentatively, D is TRBD1 (5 bases). V lost 5 bases to trimming and J lost 0 bases, with 14 bases between them. Germline V gene sequence: CDR1 SGHAT, CDR2 FQNNGV. This CDR3 contains 16 residues. The CDR3 DNA is TGTGCCAGCAGCGTTGGGGCGCAATATAGCAATCAGCCCCAGCATTTT. Translating gives CASSVGAQYSNQPQHF.

The rearrangement joins TRBV11-2 to TRBJ2-7, with D hard to call. V shed 0 bases and J shed 7 bases, with 13 bases lying between them. The CDR3 contains 14 residues. CDR1 and CDR2 from the germline V gene are SGHAT and FQNNGV. This CDR3 is CASSLEVRSREQYF. CDR3 nucleotide sequence: TGTGCCAGCAGCTTAGAAGTTCGGTCCCGGGAGCAGTACTTC.

Only one count was recorded for this clone. The V and J genes are TRBV28 and TRBJ1-4, with D tentatively TRBD1 (6 bases). The length of the CDR3 is 15 residues. CDR1 MDHEN and CDR2 SYDVKM come from the germline V gene. Trimming removed 4 bases from V and 6 bases from J, with 15 bases in between. The CDR3, as DNA: TGTGCCAGCAGTTATGGGGGCGCCTCTTATGAAAAACTGTTTTTT. Translation: CASSYGGASYEKLFF.